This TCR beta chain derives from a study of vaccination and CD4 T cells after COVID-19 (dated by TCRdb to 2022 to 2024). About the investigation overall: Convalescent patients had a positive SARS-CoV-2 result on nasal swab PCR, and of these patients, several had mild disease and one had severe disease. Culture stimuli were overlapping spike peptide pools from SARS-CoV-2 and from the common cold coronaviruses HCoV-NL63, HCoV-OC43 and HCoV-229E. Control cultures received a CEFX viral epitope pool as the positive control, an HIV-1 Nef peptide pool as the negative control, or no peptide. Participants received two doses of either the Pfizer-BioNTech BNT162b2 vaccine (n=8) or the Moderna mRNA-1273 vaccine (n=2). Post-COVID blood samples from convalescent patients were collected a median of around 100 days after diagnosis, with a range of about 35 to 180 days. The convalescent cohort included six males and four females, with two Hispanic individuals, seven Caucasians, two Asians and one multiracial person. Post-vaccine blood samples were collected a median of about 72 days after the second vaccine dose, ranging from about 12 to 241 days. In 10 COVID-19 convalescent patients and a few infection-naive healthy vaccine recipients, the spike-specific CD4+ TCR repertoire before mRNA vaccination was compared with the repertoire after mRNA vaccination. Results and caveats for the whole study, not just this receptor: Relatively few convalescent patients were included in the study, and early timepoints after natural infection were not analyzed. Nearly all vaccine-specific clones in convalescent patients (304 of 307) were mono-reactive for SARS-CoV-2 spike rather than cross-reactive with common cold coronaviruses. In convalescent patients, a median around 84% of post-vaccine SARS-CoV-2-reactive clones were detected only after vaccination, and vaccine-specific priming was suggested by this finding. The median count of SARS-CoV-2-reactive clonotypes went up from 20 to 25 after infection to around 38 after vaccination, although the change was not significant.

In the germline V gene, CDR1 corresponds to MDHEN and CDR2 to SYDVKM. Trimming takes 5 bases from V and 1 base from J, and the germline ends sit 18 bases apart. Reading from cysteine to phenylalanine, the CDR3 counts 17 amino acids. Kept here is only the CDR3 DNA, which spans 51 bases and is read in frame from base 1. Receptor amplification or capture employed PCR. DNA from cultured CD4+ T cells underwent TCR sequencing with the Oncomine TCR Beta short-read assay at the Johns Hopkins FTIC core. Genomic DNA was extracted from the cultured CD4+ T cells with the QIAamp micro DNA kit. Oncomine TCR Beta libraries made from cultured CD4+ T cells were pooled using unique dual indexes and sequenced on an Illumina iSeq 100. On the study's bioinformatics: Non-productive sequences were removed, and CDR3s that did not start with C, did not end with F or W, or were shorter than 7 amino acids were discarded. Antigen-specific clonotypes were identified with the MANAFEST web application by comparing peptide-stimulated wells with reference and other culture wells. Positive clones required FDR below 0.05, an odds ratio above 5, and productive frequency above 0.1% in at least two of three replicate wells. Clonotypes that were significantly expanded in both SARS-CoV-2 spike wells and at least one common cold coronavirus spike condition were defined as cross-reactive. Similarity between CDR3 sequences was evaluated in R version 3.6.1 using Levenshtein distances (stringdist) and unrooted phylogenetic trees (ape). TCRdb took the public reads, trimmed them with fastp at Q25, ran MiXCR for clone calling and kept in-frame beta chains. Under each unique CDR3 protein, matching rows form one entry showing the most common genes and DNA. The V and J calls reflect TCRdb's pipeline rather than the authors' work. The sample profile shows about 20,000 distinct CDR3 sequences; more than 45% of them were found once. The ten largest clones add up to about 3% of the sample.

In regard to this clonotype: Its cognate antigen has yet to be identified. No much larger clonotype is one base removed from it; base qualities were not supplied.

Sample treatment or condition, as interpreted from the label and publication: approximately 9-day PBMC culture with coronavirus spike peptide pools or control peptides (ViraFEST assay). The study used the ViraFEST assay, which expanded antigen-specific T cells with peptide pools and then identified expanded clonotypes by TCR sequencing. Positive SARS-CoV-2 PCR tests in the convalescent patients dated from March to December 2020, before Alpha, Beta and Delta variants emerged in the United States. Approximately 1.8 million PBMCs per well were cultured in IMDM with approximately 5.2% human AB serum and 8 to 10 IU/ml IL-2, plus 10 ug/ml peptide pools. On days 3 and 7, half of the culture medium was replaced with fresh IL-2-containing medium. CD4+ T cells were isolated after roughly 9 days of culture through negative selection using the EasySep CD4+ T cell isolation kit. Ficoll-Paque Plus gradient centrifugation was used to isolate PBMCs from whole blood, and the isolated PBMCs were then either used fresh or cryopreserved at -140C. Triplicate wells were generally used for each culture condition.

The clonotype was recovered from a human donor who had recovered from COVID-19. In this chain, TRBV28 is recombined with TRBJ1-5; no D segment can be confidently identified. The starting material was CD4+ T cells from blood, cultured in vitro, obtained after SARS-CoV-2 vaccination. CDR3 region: CASSGSRGRTSNQPQHF. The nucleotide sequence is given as TGTGCCAGCAGTGGGAGTCGCGGCAGGACGAGCAATCAGCCCCAGCATTTT.